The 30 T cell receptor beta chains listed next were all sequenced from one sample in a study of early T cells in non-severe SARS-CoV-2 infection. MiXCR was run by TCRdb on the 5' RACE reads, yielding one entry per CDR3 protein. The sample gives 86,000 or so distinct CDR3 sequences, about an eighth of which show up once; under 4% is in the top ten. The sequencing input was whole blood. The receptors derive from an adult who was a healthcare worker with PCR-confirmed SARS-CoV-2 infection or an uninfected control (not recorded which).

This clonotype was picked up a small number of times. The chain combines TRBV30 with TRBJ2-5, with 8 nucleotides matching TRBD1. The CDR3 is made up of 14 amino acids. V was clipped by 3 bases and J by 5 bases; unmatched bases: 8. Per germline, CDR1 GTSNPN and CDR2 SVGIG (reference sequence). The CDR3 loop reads CAWRAGGERETQYF. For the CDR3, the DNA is TGTGCCTGGAGGGCAGGGGGCGAGAGGGAGACCCAGTACTTC.

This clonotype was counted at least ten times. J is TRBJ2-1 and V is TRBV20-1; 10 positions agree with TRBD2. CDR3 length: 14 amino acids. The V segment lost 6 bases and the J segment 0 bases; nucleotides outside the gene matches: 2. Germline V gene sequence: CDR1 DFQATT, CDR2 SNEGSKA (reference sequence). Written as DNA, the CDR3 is TGCAGTGCACCTAGCGGGAGCTCCTACAATGAGCAGTTCTTC. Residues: CSAPSGSSYNEQFF.

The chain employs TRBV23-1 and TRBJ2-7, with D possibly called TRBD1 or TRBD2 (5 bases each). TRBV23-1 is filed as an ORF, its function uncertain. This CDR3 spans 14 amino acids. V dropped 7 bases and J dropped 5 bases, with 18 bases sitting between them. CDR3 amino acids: CASTPTAGRDEQYF. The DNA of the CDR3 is TGCGCCAGCACCCCGACCGCAGGGAGAGACGAGCAGTACTTC.

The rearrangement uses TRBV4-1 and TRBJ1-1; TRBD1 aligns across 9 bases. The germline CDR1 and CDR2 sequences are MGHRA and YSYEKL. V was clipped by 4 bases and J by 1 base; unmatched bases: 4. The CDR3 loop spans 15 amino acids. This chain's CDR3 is CASSRGQGTNTEAFF. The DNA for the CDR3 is TGCGCCAGCAGCCGGGGACAGGGTACGAACACTGAAGCTTTCTTT.

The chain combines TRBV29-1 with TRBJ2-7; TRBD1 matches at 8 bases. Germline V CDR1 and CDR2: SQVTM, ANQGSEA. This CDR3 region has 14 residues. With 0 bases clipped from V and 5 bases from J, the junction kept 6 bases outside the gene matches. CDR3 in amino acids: CSVEDAGGLDEQYF. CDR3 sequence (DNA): TGCAGCGTTGAAGATGCAGGGGGCCTGGACGAGCAGTACTTC.

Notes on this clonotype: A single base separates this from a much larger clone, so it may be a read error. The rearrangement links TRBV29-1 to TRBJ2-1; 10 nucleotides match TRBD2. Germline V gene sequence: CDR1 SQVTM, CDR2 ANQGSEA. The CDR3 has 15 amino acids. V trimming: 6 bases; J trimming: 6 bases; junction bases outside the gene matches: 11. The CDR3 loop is CSVDSGRALFNEQFF. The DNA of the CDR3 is TGCAGCGTGGACAGCGGGAGGGCCCTTTTCAATGAGCAGTTCTTC.

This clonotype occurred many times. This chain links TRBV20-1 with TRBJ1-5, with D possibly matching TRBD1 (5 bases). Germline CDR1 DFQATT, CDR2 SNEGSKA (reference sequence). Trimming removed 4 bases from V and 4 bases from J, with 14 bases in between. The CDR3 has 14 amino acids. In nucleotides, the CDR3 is TGCAGTGCTAAGGGGCTGGTTGGGAATCAGCCCCAGCATTTT. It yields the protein CSAKGLVGNQPQHF.

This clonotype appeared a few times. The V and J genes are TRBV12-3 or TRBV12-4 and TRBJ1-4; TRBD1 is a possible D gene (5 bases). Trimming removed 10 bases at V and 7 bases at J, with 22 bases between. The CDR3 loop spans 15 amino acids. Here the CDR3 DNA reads TGTGCCACCACGACTGAGGGGCGAGGAGGTGAAAAACTGTTTTTT. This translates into CATTTEGRGGEKLFF.

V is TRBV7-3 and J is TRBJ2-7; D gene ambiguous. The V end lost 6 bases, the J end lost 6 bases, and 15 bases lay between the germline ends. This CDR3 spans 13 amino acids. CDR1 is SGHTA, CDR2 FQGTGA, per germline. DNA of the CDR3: TGTGCCAGCAGATTGGACGGAAGAGGCGAGCAGTACTTC. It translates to CASRLDGRGEQYF.

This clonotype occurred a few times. CDR3 sequence reads: CASSGTVYGYTF. The CDR3 DNA reads TGTGCCAGCAGCGGGACAGTATATGGCTACACCTTC. The chain links TRBV9 to TRBJ1-2, with D tentatively TRBD1 (6 bases). Trimming cost V 3 bases and J 5 bases, with 8 bases left between them. The CDR3 has 12 amino acids. The germline V gene encodes CDR1 SGDLS and CDR2 YYNGEE.

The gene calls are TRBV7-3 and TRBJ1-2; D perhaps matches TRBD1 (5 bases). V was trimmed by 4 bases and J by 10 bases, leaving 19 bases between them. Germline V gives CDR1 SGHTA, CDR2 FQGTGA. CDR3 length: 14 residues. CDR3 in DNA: TGTGCCAGCAGCTCCCAAAGCGAACAGGCGACCTACACCTTC. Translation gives CASSSQSEQATYTF.

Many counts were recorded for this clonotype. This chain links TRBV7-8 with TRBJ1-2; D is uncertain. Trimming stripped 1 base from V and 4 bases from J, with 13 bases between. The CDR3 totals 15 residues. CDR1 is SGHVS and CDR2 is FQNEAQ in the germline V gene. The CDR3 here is CASSLGDTNIYGYTF. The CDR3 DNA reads TGTGCCAGCAGCTTAGGAGACACAAACATCTATGGCTACACCTTC.

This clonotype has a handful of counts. In nucleotides, the CDR3 is TGTGCCAGCAGGCCTCGGGGGGGAGGTCAGCCCCAGCATTTT. It encodes CASRPRGGGQPQHF. This sequence joins TRBV12-3 or TRBV12-4 and TRBJ1-5; D perhaps matches TRBD1 (5 bases). Trimming took off 6 bases at V and 6 bases at J, with 15 bases between the two ends. The CDR3 consists of 14 residues.

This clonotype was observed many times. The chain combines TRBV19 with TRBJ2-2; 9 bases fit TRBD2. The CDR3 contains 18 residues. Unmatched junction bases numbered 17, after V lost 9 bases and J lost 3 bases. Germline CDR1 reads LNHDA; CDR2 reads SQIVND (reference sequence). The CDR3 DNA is TGTGCCAGCGAACCTCCCCTTGGTAGCGGGAGTCACACCGGGGAGCTGTTTTTT. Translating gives CASEPPLGSGSHTGELFF.

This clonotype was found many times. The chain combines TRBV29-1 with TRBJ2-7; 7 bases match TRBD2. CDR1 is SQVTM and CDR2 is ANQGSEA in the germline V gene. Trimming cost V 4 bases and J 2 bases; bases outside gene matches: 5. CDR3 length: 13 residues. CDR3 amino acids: CSVATSAPYEQYF. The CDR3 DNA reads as TGCAGCGTTGCCACTAGCGCACCCTACGAGCAGTACTTC.

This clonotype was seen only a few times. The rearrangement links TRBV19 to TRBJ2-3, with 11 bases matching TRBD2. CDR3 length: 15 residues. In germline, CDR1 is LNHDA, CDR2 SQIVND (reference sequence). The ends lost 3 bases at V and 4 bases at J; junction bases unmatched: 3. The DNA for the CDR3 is TGTGCCAGTAGTATTCGACTAGCGGGGTCAGATACGCAGTATTTT. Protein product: CASSIRLAGSDTQYF.

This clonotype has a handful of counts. As DNA, the CDR3 is TGTGCCAGTAGTACAGGAGCGGGTAGCTCCTACGAGCAGTACTTC. Translation: CASSTGAGSSYEQYF. The chain couples TRBV19 to TRBJ2-7, with a weak D call TRBD2 (6 bases). The CDR3 length is 15 residues. V lost 4 bases, J lost 0 bases, and 13 bases lay in between. The germline V gene encodes CDR1 LNHDA and CDR2 SQIVND (reference sequence). Filled out from reference TRBV19 and TRBJ2-7, the complete variable domain reads DGGITQSPKYLFRKEGQNVTLSCEQNLNHDAMYWYRQDPGQGLRLIYYSQIVNDFQKGDIAEGYSVSREKKESFPLTVTSAQKNPTAFYLCASSTGAGSSYEQYFGPGTRLTVT.

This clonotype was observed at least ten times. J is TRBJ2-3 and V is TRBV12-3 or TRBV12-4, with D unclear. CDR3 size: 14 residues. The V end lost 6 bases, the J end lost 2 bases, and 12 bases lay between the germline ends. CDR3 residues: CASRPLGLTDTQYF. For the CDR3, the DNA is TGTGCCAGCAGACCCCTAGGCCTCACAGATACGCAGTATTTT.

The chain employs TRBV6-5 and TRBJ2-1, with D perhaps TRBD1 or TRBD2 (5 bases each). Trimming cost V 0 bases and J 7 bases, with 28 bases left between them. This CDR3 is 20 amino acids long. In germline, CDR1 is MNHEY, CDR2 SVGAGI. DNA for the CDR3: TGTGCCAGCAGTTACTCCTGGCCGGGGTCGGACATCGGGCCATCTAATGAGCAGTTCTTC. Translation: CASSYSWPGSDIGPSNEQFF.

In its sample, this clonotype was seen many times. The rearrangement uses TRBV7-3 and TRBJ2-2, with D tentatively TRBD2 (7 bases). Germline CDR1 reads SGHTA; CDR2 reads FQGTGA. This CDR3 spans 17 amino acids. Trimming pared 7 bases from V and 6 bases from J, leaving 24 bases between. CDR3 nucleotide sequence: TGTGCCAGCACCCTCCTAGGGGGGGAAAGAGTGGCCGGGGAGCTGTTTTTT. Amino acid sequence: CASTLLGGERVAGELFF.

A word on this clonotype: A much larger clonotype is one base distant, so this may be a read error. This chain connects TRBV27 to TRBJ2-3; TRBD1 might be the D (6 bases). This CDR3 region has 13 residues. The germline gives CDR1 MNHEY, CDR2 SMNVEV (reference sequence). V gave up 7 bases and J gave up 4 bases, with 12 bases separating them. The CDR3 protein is CASTITGPDTQYF. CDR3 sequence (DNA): TGTGCCAGCACTATAACAGGGCCAGATACGCAGTATTTT.

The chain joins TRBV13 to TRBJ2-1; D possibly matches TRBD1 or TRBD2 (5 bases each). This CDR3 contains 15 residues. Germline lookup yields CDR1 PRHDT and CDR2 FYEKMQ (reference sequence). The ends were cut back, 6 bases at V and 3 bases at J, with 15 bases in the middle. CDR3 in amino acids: CASRGEGEGYNEQFF. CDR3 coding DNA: TGTGCCAGCAGGGGGGAAGGGGAAGGCTACAATGAGCAGTTCTTC.

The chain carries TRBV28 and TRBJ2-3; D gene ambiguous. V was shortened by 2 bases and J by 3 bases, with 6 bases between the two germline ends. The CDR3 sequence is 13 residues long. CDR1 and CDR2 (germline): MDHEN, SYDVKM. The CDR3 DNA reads TGTGCCAGCAGTTTACTCTTTACAGATACGCAGTATTTT. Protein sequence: CASSLLFTDTQYF.

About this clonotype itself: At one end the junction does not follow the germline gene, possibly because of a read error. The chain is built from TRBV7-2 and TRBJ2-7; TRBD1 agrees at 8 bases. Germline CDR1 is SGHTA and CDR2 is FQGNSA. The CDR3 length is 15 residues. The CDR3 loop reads CACSVPGTGTYEQYF. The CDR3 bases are TGTGCCTGCAGCGTGCCCGGGACAGGTACCTACGAGCAGTACTTC.

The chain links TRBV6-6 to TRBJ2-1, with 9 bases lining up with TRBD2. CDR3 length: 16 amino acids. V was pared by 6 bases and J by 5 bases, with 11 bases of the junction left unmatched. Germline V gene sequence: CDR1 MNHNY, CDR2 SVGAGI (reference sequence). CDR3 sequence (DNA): TGTGCCAGCAGCCTTGCGGGTAGCGGGGGACACAATGAGCAGTTCTTC. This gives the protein CASSLAGSGGHNEQFF.

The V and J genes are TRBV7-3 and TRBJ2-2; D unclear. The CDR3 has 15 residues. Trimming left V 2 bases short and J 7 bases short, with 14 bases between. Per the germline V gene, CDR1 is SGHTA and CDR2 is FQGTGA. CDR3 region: CASSLGFDPGGELFF. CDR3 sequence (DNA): TGTGCCAGCAGCTTAGGCTTTGACCCGGGCGGGGAGCTGTTTTTT.

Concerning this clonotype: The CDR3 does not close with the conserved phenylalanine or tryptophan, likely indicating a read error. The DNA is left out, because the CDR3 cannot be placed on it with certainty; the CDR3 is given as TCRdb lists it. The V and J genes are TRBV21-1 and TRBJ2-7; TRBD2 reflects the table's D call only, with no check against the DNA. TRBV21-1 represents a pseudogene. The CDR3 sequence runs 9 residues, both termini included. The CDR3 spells CASSKRRRL.

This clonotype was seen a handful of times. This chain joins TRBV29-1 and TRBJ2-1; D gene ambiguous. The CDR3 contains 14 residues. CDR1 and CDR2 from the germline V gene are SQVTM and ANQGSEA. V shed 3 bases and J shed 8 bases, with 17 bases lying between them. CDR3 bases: TGCAGCGTTGACCCAGGACCACAGAGCGATGAGCAGTTCTTC. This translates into CSVDPGPQSDEQFF.

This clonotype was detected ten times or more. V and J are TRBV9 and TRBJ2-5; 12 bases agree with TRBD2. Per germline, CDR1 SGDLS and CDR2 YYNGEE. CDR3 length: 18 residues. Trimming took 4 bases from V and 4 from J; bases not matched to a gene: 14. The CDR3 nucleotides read TGTGCCAGCAGCCACGGGACGCTAGCGGGAGGGCCAAGAGAGACCCAGTACTTC. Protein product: CASSHGTLAGGPRETQYF.

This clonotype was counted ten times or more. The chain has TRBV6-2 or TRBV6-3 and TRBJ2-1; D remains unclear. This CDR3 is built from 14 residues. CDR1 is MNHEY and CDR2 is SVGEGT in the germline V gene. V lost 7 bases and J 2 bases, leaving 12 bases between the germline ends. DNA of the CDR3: TGTGCCAGCAAAGTTACCTACACCTACAATGAGCAGTTCTTC. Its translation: CASKVTYTYNEQFF.